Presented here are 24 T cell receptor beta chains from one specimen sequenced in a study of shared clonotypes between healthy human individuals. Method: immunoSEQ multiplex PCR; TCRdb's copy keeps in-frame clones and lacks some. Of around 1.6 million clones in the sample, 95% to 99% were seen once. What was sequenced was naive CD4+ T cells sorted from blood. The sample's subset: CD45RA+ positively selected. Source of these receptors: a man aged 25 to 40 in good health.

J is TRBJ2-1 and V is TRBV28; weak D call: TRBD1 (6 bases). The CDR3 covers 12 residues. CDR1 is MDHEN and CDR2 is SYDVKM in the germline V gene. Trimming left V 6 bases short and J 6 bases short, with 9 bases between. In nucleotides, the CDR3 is TGTGCCAGCAGGAAACAGGGCAATGAGCAGTTCTTC. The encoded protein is CASRKQGNEQFF.

Written as DNA, the CDR3 is TGTGCCAGCTCACCAGCGACAGGGGGCGAGCAGTACTTC. Translated, it gives CASSPATGGEQYF. The chain recombines TRBV18 with TRBJ2-7, with 9 bases fitting TRBD1. CDR1 is KGHSH, CDR2 LQKENI, per germline. The CDR3 contains 13 residues. V lost 2 bases, J lost 6 bases, and 2 bases stayed unmatched.

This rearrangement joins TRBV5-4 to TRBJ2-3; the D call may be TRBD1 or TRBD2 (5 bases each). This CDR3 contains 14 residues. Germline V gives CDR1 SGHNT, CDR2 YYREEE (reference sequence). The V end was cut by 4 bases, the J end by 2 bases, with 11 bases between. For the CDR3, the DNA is TGTGCCAGCAGCGTTAGAGGGACCACAGATACGCAGTATTTT. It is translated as CASSVRGTTDTQYF.

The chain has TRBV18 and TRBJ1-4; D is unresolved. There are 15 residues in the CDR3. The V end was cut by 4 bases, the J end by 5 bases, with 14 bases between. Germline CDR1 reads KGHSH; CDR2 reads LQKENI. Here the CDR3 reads CASSLLGSPNEKLFF. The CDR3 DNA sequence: TGTGCCAGCTCACTTCTGGGTAGCCCCAATGAAAAACTGTTTTTT.

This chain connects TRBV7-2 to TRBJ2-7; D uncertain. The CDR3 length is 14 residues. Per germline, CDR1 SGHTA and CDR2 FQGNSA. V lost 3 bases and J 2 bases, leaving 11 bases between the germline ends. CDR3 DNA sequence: TGTGCCAGCAGCTTCGGCACCCCTCCCTACGAGCAGTACTTC. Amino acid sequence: CASSFGTPPYEQYF.

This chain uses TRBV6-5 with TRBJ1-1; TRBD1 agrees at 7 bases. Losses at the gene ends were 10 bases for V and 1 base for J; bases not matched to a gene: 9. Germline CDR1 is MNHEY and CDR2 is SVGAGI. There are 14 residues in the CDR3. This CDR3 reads CATEFRQGNTEAFF. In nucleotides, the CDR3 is TGTGCCACGGAATTTCGACAGGGGAACACTGAAGCTTTCTTT.

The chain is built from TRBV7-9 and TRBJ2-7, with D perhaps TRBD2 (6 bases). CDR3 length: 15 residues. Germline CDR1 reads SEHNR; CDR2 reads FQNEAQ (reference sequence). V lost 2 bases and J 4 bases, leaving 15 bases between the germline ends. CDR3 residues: CASSLLGEAAYEQYF. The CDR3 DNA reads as TGTGCCAGCAGCTTATTGGGGGAGGCAGCGTACGAGCAGTACTTC.

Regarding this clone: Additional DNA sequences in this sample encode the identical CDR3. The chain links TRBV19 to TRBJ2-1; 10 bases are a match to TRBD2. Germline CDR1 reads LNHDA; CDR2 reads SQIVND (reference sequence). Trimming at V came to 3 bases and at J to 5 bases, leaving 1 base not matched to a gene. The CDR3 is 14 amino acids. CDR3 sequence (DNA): TGTGCCAGTAGTATCGGACTAGCGGACAATGAGCAGTTCTTC. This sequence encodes CASSIGLADNEQFF.

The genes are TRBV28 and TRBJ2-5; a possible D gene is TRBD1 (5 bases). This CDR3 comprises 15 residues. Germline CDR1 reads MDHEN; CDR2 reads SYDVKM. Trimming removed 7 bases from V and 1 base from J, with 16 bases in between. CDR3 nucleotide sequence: TGTGCCAGCATTAGGGCAGGGTTACTCCAAGAGACCCAGTACTTC. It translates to CASIRAGLLQETQYF.

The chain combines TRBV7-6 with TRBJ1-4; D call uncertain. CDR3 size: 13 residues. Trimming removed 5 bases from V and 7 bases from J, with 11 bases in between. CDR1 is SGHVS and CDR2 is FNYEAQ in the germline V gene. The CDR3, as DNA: TGTGCCAGCAGCAAAAGGTCGGGTGAAAAACTGTTTTTT. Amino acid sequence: CASSKRSGEKLFF.

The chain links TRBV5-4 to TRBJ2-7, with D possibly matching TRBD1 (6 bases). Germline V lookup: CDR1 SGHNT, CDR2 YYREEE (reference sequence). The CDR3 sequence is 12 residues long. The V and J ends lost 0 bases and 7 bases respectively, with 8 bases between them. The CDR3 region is CASSLGTVEQYF. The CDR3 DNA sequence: TGTGCCAGCAGCTTGGGGACAGTTGAGCAGTACTTC.

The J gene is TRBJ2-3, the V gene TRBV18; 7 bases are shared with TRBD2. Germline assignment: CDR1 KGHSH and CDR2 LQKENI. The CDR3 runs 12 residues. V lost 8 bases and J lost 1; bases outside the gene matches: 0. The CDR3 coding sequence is TGTGCCAGCCGGGGGGGCACAGATACGCAGTATTTT. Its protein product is CASRGGTDTQYF.

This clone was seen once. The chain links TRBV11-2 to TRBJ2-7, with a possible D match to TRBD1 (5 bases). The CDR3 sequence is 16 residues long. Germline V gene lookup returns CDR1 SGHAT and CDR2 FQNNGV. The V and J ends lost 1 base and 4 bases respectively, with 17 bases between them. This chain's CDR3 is CASSLVYRRKDYEQYF. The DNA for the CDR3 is TGTGCCAGCAGCTTAGTTTACAGGAGAAAGGATTACGAGCAGTACTTC.

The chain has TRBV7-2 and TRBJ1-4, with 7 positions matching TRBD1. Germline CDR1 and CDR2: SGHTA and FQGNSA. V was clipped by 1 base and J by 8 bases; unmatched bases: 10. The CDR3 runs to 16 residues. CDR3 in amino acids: CASSLETGSGQEKLFF. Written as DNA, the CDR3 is TGTGCCAGCAGCTTAGAGACAGGGTCCGGGCAAGAAAAACTGTTTTTT.

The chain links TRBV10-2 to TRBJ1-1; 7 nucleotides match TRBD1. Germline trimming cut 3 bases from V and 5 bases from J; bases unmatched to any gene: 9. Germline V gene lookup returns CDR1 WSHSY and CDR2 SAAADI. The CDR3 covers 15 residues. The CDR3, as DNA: TGCGCCAGCAGTGACATCACAGGGGAGTCGACTGAAGCTTTCTTT. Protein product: CASSDITGESTEAFF.

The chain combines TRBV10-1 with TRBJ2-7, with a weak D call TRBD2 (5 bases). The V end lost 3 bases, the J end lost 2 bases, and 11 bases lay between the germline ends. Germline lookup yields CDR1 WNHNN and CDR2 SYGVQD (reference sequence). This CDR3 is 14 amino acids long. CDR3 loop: CASSDPDSTYEQYF. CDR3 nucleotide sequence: TGCGCCAGCAGTGACCCGGACTCAACCTACGAGCAGTACTTC.

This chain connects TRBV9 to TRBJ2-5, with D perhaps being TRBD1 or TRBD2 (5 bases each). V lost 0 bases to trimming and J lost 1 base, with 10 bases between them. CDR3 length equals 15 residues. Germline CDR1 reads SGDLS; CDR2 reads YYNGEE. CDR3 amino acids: CASSVGGTAQETQYF. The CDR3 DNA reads TGTGCCAGCAGCGTAGGAGGGACGGCCCAAGAGACCCAGTACTTC.

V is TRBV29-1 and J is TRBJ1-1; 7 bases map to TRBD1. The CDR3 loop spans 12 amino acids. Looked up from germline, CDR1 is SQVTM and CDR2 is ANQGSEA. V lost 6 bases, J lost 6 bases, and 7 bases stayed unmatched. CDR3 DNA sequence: TGCAGCGTGTCAACTGGGACAGCTGAAGCTTTCTTT. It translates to CSVSTGTAEAFF.

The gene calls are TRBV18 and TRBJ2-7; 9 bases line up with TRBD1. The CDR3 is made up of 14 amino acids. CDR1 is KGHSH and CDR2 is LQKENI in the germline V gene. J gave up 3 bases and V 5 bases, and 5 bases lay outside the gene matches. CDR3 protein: CASSERQGDYEQYF. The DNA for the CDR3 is TGTGCCAGCTCAGAAAGACAGGGGGACTACGAGCAGTACTTC.

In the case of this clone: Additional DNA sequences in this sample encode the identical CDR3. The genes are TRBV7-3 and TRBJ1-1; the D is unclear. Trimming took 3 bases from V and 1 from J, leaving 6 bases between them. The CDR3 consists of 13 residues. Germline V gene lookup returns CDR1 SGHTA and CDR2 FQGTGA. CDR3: CASSLWWNTEAFF. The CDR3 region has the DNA TGTGCCAGCAGCTTGTGGTGGAACACTGAAGCTTTCTTT.

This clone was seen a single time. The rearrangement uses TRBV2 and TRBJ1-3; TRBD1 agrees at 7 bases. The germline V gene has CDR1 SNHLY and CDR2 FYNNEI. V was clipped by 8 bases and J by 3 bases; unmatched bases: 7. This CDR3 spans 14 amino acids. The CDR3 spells CASRTGQIGNTIYF. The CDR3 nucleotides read TGTGCCAGCCGGACGGGACAGATTGGAAACACCATATATTTT.

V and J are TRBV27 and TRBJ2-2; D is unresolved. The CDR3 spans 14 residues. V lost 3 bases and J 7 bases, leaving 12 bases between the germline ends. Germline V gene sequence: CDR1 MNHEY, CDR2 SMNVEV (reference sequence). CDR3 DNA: TGTGCCAGCAGTTTGTTCGCATACCTCGGGGAGCTGTTTTTT. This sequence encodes CASSLFAYLGELFF.

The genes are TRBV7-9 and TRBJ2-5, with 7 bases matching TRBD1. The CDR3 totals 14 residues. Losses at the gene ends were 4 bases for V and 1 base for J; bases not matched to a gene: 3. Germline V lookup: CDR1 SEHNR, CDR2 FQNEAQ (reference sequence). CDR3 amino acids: CASSSGQPQETQYF. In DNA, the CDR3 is TGTGCCAGCAGCTCGGGACAGCCCCAAGAGACCCAGTACTTC.

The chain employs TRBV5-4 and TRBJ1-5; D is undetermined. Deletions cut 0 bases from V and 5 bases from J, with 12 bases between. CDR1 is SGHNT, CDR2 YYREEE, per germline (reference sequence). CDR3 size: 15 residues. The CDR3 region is CASSLGPTAHQPQHF. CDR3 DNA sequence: TGTGCCAGCAGCTTGGGACCGACGGCCCATCAGCCCCAGCATTTT.